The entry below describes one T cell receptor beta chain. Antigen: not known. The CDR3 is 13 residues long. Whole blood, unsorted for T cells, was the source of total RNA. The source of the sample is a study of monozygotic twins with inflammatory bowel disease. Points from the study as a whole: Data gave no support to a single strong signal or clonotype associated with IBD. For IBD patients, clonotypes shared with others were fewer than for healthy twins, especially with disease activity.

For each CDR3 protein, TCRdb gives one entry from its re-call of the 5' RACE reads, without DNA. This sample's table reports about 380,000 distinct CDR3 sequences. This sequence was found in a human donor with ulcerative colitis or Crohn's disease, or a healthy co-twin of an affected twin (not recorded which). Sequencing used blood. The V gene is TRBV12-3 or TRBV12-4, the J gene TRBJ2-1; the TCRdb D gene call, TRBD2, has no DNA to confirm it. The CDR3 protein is CASSQGLIGEQFF.